The 14 T cell receptor beta chains below were found in one sample sequenced in a study of T cells after posttransplantation cyclophosphamide. Generated by immunoSEQ multiplex PCR, the TCRdb table keeps only in-frame clones and is missing some. The sample carries 66,000 or so clones, over 85% recorded once. Sequenced material: PBMCs. These receptors originate from a woman in her 30s in good health and a related stem cell transplant donor.

The chain carries TRBV2 and TRBJ1-5; TRBD1 is a possible D gene (5 bases). Deletions cut 5 bases from V and 5 bases from J, with 10 bases between. This CDR3 is built from 13 residues. The V gene's germline CDR1 is SNHLY and CDR2 FYNNEI. The CDR3 reads CASSWAQDQPQHF. CDR3 coding DNA: TGTGCCAGCAGTTGGGCACAGGATCAGCCCCAGCATTTT.

This CDR3 reads CASSERKGGPSGNTIYF. The CDR3 DNA follows: TGTGCCAGCAGTGAAAGGAAGGGAGGCCCCTCTGGAAACACCATATATTTT. V usage is TRBV6-1 and J usage is TRBJ1-3; D unclear. V was trimmed by 2 bases and J by 0 bases, leaving 14 bases between them. The CDR3 is made up of 17 amino acids. Germline CDR1 MNHNS, CDR2 SASEGT.

The chain joins TRBV14 to TRBJ1-2, with 7 bases matching TRBD1. CDR1 and CDR2 from the germline V gene are SGHDN and FVKESK. V was pared by 3 bases and J by 8 bases, with 6 bases of the junction left unmatched. CDR3 length equals 13 residues. The CDR3 loop is CASSHGQARGYTF. The DNA for the CDR3 is TGTGCCAGCAGCCACGGACAGGCTCGGGGCTACACCTTC.

With regard to this clone: This sample also contains other DNA sequences that code for the same CDR3. The V gene is TRBV5-1, the J gene TRBJ1-6, with TRBD1 as a possible D gene (6 bases). CDR1 and CDR2 (germline): SGHRS, YFSETQ. This CDR3 region has 15 residues. Trimming pared 1 base from V and 4 bases from J, leaving 9 bases between. DNA for the CDR3: TGCGCCAGCAGCTTGAGGCAGGGGTATAATTCACCCCTCCACTTT. Translated, it gives CASSLRQGYNSPLHF. Full variable domain (missing parts from reference TRBV5-1 and TRBJ1-6): KAGVTQTPRYLIKTRGQQVTLSCSPISGHRSVSWYQQTPGQGLQFLFEYFSETQRNKGNFPGRFSGRQFSNSRSEMNVSTLELGDSALYLCASSLRQGYNSPLHFGNGTRLTVT.

This chain joins TRBV5-4 and TRBJ1-2, with D tentatively TRBD1 (5 bases). CDR1 is SGHNT and CDR2 is YYREEE in the germline V gene (reference sequence). Deletions cut 0 bases from V and 4 bases from J, with 13 bases between. The CDR3 sequence is 15 residues long. In nucleotides, the CDR3 is TGTGCCAGCAGCTTGGGCAGGGTGGTAAGCTATGGCTACACCTTC. Residues: CASSLGRVVSYGYTF. The variable domain in full, completed from reference TRBV5-4 and TRBJ1-2, reads ETGVTQSPTHLIKTRGQQVTLRCSSQSGHNTVSWYQQALGQGPQFIFQYYREEENGRGNFPPRFSGLQFPNYSSELNVNALELDDSALYLCASSLGRVVSYGYTFGSGTRLTVV.

This clone was detected once. The chain has TRBV2 and TRBJ1-2, with a possible D match to TRBD1 (5 bases). V was cut by 3 bases and J by 4 bases, with 9 bases left in between. Germline assignment: CDR1 SNHLY and CDR2 FYNNEI. The CDR3 loop spans 13 amino acids. DNA for the CDR3: TGTGCCAGCAGTGAGACAGTTGGCTATGGCTACACCTTC. It translates to CASSETVGYGYTF.

V is TRBV6-1 and J is TRBJ2-5, with 8 bases aligning to TRBD1. Per the germline V gene, CDR1 is MNHNS and CDR2 is SASEGT. Losses at the gene ends were 6 bases for V and 5 bases for J; bases not matched to a gene: 8. The CDR3 extends over 14 amino acids. The CDR3 region is CASSQGARVETQYF. CDR3 nucleotides: TGTGCCAGCAGCCAGGGGGCCCGGGTGGAGACCCAGTACTTC.

Details on this clone: Relative to the germline gene, one junction end is altered; a read error may explain this. This chain links TRBV7-8 with TRBJ1-5, with D uncertain. The CDR3 extends over 14 amino acids. From germline, CDR1 is SGHVS and CDR2 FQNEAQ. CDR3 region: CASRLGASNQPQHF. CDR3 in DNA: TGTGCCAGCAGGTTAGGCGCTAGCAATCAGCCCCAGCATTTT. Based on the CDR3 plus reference TRBV7-8 and TRBJ1-5, the full variable domain is GAGVSQSPRYKVAKRGQDVALRCDPISGHVSLFWYQQALGQGPEFLTYFQNEAQLDKSGLPSDRFFAERPEGSVSTLKIQRTQQEDSAVYLCASRLGASNQPQHFGDGTRLSIL.

CDR3 protein: CASSPHLGNEQFF. The CDR3 nucleotides read TGTGCCAGCAGTCCCCACCTAGGCAATGAGCAGTTCTTC. V is TRBV6-4 and J is TRBJ2-1, with no clear D. The CDR3 is 13 amino acids. Looked up from germline, CDR1 is MRHNA and CDR2 is SNTAGT. Trimming stripped 5 bases from V and 6 bases from J, with 11 bases between.

Comments on this clone: The sample carries other DNA sequences with the same CDR3. This chain connects TRBV7-2 to TRBJ2-2; D may be TRBD2 (6 bases). Trimming shortened V by 1 base and J by 7 bases, and 13 bases separated the two germline ends. The CDR3 covers 15 residues. The germline V gene has CDR1 SGHTA and CDR2 FQGNSA. The CDR3 nucleotides are TGTGCCAGCAGCTTAGAAGTGGGGGGAAGCGGGGAGCTGTTTTTT. Translation gives CASSLEVGGSGELFF.

The rearrangement uses TRBV5-1 and TRBJ1-2; 8 positions match TRBD1. J gave up 3 bases and V 7 bases, and 8 bases lay outside the gene matches. The CDR3 contains 14 residues. Germline V gives CDR1 SGHRS, CDR2 YFSETQ. CDR3 DNA sequence: TGCGCCAGCGCGCGACAGGGGCTGGACTATGGCTACACCTTC. Translated: CASARQGLDYGYTF.

This rearrangement joins TRBV5-4 to TRBJ1-2; D possibly corresponds to TRBD1 (5 bases). The CDR3 extends over 18 amino acids. CDR1 and CDR2 (germline): SGHNT, YYREEE (reference sequence). The V and J ends lost 3 bases and 4 bases respectively, with 25 bases between them. The CDR3 DNA reads as TGTGCCAGCAGCTCCCACCCGTACCCGACAGAGGCAGTCTATGGCTACACCTTC. This codes for CASSSHPYPTEAVYGYTF.

The gene calls are TRBV4-3 and TRBJ1-1; no clear D gene. The CDR3 length is 15 residues. From germline, CDR1 is LGHNA and CDR2 YSLEER. Between the trimmed V and J ends, which lost 0 bases and 4 bases, there was a span of 12 bases. This CDR3 reads CASSQDSRGTTEAFF. DNA for the CDR3: TGCGCCAGCAGCCAAGATTCTCGGGGTACCACTGAAGCTTTCTTT.

A single count supports this clone. The rearrangement uses TRBV7-2 and TRBJ1-4; 8 nucleotides agree with TRBD1. The germline V gene has CDR1 SGHTA and CDR2 FQGNSA. The V segment lost 5 bases and the J segment 3 bases; nucleotides outside the gene matches: 5. This CDR3 region has 15 residues. In DNA, the CDR3 is TGTGCCAGCAGCGTAAGACAGGGGTCTAATGAAAAACTGTTTTTT. This codes for CASSVRQGSNEKLFF.